The entry that follows covers one TCR beta chain sequence. What it recognizes is unknown. This specimen comes from a study of CXCR3-negative and CXCR3-positive naive CD8 T cells. Study-wide results and caveats: Comparison of naive CXCR3-negative and CXCR3-positive cells revealed similar TRBV-TRBJ usage, while memory cells differed.

The method, 5' RACE with UMI labels, was used to prepare the TRB cDNA libraries. TCRdb re-called the 5' RACE reads and shows each CDR3 protein once, DNA omitted. This table holds some 130,000 distinct CDR3 sequences. This CDR3 region has 12 residues. Germline V gene lookup returns CDR1 SQVTM and CDR2 ANQGSEA. This chain connects TRBV29-1 to TRBJ1-1. The clonotype comes from a human donor in good health. Some clones in this sample may be carry-over from other donors' samples. Sequencing was carried out using naive CXCR3- CD8+ T cells from blood. Regarding subset: CD45RO-CCR7+CD27+CD95- naive CD8+ T cells lacking CXCR3 (TNR3-). CDR3 residues: CSVEAIQIEVFF.